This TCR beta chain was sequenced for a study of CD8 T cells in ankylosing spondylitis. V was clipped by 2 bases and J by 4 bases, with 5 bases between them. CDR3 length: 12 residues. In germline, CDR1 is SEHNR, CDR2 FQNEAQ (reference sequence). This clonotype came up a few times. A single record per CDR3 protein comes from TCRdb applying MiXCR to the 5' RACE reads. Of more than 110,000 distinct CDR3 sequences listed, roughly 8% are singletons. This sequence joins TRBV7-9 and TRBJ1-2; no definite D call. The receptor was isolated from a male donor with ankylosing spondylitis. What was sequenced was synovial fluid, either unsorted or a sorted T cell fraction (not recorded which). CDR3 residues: CASSLSLYGYTF. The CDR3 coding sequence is TGTGCCAGCAGCTTATCCCTCTATGGCTACACCTTC.